The following is a TCR beta chain sequence with its context. The antigen remains unidentified. This record belongs to a study of response to subunit inactivated influenza vaccine. The study, taken as a whole, reports: Seasonal influenza vaccination, on each occasion, was suggested by the authors to recruit few new T cells.

TCRdb called the RT-PCR reads again in MiXCR, with one record for every CDR3 protein. Among 400,000 to 650,000 distinct CDR3 sequences listed, about 7.2% were seen once. The CDR3 is 15 amino acids. Germline CDR1 reads SEHNR; CDR2 reads FQNEAQ (reference sequence). The V gene lost 3 bases and the J gene lost 0 bases, with 9 bases spanning the gap. The chain joins TRBV7-9 to TRBJ2-1; unclear D gene. The TCR was taken from a man aged 50 to 69 who received an inactivated influenza vaccine. This material consisted of PBMCs from blood, taken about 24 months after vaccination. This CDR3 is CASSFTTSSYNEQFF. In DNA form, the CDR3 reads TGTGCCAGCAGCTTTACGACGAGCTCCTACAATGAGCAGTTCTTC.